This TCR beta chain stems from a study of blood T cell repertoires in COVID-19. On the study more broadly: Samples of COVID-19 (acute and convalescent) were obtained from the United States, Italy and Spain. PBMCs, B-cell-depleted T cells, or T cells were the source of the cDNA or gDNA that made up the material.

In the authors' methods: Estimated nucleated cell counts came from reference gene primer amplification. The assay was immunoSEQ multiplex PCR, and TCRdb's table has in-frame clones only and misses some. The D gene and trimming were derived from the DNA, and the V and J assignments and clone size from that table. The data hold 200,000 to 250,000 clones, with under 90% observed a single time. Sequencing was carried out using peripheral blood. The sequence was obtained from a woman of 80 years or more with active or convalescent COVID-19.

DNA for the CDR3: TGTGCCTGGAGTCTTCGGGGGACTTGGGAAGATACGCAGTATTTT. This codes for CAWSLRGTWEDTQYF. The chain uses TRBV30 and TRBJ2-3; perhaps TRBD2 as D (6 bases). V lost 2 bases, J lost 5 bases, and 17 bases lay in between. From germline, CDR1 is GTSNPN and CDR2 SVGIG (reference sequence). The CDR3 consists of 15 residues. The full variable domain, in which reference TRBV30 and TRBJ2-3 provide the parts outside the CDR3, is SQTIHQWPATLVQPVGSPLSLECTVEGTSNPNLYWYRQAAGRGLQLLFYSVGIGQISSEVPQNLSASRPQDRQFILSSKKLLLSDSGFYLCAWSLRGTWEDTQYFGPGTRLTVL.